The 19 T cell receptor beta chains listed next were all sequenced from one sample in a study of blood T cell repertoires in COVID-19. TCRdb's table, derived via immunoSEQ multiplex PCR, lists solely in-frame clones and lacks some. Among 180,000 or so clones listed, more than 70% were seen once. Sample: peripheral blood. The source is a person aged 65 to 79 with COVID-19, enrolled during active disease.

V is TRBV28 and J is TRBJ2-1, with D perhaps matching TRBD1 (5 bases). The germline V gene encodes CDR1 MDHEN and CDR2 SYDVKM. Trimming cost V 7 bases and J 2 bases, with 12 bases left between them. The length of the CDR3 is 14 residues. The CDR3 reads CASNPGNPYNEQFF. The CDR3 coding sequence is TGTGCCAGCAACCCAGGGAACCCCTACAATGAGCAGTTCTTC.

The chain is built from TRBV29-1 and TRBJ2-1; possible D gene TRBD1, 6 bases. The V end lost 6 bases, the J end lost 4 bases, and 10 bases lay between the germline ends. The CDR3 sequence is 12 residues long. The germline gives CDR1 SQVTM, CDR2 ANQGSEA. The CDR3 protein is CSVGQPYNEQFF. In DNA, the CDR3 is TGCAGCGTGGGACAACCGTACAATGAGCAGTTCTTC.

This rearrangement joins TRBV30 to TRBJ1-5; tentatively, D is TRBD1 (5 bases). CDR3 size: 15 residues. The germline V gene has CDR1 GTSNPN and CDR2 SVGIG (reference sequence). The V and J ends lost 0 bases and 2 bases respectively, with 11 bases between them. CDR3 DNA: TGTGCCTGGAGTGTGACGTTAGGGGGCAATCAGCCCCAGCATTTT. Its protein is CAWSVTLGGNQPQHF.

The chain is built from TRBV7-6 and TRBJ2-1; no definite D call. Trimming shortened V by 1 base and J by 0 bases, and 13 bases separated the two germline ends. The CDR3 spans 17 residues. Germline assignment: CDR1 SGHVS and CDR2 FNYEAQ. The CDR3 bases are TGTGCCAGCAGCTTAGAAACGGCGGCTAGCTCCTACAATGAGCAGTTCTTC. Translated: CASSLETAASSYNEQFF.

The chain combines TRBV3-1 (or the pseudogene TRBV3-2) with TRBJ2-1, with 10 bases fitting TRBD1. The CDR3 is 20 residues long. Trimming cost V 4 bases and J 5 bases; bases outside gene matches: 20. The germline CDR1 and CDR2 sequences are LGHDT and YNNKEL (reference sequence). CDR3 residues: CASSRRWAKIGQGEDNEQFF. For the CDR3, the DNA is TGTGCCAGCAGCCGAAGATGGGCAAAAATCGGACAGGGGGAGGACAATGAGCAGTTCTTC.

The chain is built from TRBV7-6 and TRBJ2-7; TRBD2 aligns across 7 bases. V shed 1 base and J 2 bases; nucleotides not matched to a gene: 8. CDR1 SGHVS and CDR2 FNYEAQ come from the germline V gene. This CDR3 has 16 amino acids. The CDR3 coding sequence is TGTGCCAGCAGCTTAGTATCTAGCGGAGGGACCTACGAGCAGTACTTC. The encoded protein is CASSLVSSGGTYEQYF.

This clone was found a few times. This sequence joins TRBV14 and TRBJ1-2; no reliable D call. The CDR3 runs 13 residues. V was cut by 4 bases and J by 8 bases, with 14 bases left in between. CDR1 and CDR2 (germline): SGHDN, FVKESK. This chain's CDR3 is CASSLELSRGYTF. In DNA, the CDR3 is TGTGCCAGCAGCCTAGAATTGTCGCGGGGCTACACCTTC.

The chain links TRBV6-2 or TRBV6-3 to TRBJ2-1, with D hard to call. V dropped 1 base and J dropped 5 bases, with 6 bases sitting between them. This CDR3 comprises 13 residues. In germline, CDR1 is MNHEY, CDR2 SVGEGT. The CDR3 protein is CASSYFSNNEQFF. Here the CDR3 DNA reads TGTGCCAGCAGTTACTTTAGTAACAATGAGCAGTTCTTC.

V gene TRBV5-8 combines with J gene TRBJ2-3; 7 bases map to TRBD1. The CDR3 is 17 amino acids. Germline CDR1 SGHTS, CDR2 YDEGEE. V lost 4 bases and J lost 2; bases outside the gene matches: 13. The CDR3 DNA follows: TGTGCCAGCAGCGCCCTACAGGGGCCGGAACTCACAGATACGCAGTATTTT. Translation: CASSALQGPELTDTQYF.

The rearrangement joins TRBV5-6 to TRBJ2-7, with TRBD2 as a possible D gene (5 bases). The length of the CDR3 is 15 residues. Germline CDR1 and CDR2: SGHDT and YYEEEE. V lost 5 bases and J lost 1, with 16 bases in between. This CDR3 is CASRGPGSWSYEQYF. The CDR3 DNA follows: TGTGCCAGCAGGGGCCCTGGGAGTTGGTCCTACGAGCAGTACTTC.

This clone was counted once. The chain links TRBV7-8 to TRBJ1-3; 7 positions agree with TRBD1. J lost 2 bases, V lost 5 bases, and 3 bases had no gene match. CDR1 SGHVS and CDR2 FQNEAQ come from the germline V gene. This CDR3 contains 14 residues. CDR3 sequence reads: CASSPGTAGNTIYF. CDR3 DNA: TGTGCCAGCAGCCCCGGGACAGCTGGAAACACCATATATTTT.

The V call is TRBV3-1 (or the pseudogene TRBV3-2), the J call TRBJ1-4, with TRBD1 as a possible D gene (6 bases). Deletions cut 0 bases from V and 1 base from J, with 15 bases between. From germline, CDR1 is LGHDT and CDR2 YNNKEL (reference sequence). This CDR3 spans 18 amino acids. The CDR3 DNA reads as TGTGCCAGCAGCCAAGATAAGCGGGGGCGGGTAACTAATGAAAAACTGTTTTTT. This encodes CASSQDKRGRVTNEKLFF.

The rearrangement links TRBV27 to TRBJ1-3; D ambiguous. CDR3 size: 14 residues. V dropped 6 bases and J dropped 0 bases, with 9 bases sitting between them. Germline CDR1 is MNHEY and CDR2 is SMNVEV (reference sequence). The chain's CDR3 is CASREGFSGNTIYF. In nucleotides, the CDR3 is TGTGCCAGCAGGGAGGGATTCTCTGGAAACACCATATATTTT.

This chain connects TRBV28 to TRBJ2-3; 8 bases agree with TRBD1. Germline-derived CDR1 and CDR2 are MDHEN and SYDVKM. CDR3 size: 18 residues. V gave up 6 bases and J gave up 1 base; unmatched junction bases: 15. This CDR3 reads CASSSPGSTGQGTDTQYF. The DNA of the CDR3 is TGTGCCAGCAGCTCACCCGGTTCAACGGGACAGGGCACAGATACGCAGTATTTT. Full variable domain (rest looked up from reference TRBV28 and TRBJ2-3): DVKVTQSSRYLVKRTGEKVFLECVQDMDHENMFWYRQDPGLGLRLIYFSYDVKMKEKGDIPEGYSVSREKKERFSLILESASTNQTSMYLCASSSPGSTGQGTDTQYFGPGTRLTVL.

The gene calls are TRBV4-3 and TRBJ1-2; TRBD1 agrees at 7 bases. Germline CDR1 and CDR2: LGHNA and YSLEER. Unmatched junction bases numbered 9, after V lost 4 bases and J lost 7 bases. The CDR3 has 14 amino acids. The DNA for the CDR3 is TGCGCCAGCAGCCCCACCAGGGGGGTCGGTGGCTACACCTTC. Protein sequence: CASSPTRGVGGYTF.

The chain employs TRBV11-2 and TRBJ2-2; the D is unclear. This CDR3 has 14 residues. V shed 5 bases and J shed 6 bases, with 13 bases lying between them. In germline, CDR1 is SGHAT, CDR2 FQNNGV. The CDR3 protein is CASSPLRGPGELFF. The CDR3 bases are TGTGCCAGCAGCCCCCTTCGTGGCCCCGGGGAGCTGTTTTTT. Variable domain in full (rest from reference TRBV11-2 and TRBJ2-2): EAGVAQSPRYKIIEKRQSVAFWCNPISGHATLYWYQQILGQGPKLLIQFQNNGVVDDSQLPKDRFSAERLKGVDSTLKIQPAKLEDSAVYLCASSPLRGPGELFFGEGSRLTVL.

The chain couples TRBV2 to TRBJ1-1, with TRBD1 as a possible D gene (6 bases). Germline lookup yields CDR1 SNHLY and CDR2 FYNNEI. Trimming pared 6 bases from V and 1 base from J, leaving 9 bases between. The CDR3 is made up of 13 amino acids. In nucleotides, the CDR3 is TGTGCCAGCAGGGGACAACCGAACACTGAAGCTTTCTTT. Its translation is CASRGQPNTEAFF. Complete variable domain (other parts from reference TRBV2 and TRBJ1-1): EPEVTQTPSHQVTQMGQEVILRCVPISNHLYFYWYRQILGQKVEFLVSFYNNEISEKSEIFDDQFSVERPDGSNFTLKIRSTKLEDSAMYFCASRGQPNTEAFFGQGTRLTVV.

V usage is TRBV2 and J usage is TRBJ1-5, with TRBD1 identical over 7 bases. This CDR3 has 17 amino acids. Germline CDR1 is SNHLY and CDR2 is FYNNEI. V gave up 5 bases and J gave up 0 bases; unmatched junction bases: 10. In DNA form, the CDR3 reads TGTGCCAGCAGTAACCACGGACAGGACTATAGCAATCAGCCCCAGCATTTT. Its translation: CASSNHGQDYSNQPQHF.

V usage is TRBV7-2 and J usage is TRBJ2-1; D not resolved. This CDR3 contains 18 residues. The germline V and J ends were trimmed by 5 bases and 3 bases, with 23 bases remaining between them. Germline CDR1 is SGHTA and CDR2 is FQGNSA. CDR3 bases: TGTGCCAGCAGCAACCCAACGGGTATCCCACTACACTACAATGAGCAGTTCTTC. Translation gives CASSNPTGIPLHYNEQFF.